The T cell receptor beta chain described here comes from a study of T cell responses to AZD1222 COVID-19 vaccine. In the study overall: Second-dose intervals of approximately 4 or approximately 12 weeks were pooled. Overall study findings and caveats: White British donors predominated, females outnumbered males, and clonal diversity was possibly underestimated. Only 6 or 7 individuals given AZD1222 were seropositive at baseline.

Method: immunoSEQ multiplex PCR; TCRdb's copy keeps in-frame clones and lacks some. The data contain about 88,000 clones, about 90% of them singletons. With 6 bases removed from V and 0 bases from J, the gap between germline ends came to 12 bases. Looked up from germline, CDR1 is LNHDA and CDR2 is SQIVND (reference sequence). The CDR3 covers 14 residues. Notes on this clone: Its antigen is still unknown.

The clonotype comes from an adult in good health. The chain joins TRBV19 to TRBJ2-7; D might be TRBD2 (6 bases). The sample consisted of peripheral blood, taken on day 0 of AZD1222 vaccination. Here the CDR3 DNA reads TGTGCCAGTAGCCTGGACTACAGCTCCTACGAGCAGTACTTC. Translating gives CASSLDYSSYEQYF. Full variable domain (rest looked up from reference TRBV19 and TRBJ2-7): DGGITQSPKYLFRKEGQNVTLSCEQNLNHDAMYWYRQDPGQGLRLIYYSQIVNDFQKGDIAEGYSVSREKKESFPLTVTSAQKNPTAFYLCASSLDYSSYEQYFGPGTRLTVT.